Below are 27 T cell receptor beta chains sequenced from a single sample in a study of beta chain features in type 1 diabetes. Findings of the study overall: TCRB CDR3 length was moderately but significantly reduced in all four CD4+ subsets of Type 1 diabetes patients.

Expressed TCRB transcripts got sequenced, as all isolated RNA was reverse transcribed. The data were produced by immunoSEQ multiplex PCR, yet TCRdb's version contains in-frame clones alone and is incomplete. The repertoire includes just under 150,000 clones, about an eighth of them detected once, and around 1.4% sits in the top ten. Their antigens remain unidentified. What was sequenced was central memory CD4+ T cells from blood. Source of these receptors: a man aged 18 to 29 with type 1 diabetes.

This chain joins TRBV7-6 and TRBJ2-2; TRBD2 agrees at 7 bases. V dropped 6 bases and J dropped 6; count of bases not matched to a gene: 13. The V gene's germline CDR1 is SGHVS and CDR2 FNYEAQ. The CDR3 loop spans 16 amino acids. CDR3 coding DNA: TGTGCCAGCAGGCAAGCGCGGCCCGCGGGGGCCGGGGAGCTGTTTTTT. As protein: CASRQARPAGAGELFF.

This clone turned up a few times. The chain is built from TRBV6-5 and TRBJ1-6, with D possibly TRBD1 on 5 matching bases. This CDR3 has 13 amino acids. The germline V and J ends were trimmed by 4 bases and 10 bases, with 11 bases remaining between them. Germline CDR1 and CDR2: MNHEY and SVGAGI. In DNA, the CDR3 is TGTGCCAGCAGTTTGGCCAGGGTGTCACCCCTCCACTTT. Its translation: CASSLARVSPLHF.

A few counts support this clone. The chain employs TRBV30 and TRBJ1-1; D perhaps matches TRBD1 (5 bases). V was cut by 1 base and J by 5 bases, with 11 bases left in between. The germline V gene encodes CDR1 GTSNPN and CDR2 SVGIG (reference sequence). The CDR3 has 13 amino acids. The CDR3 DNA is TGTGCCTGGAGTGCCGGGACGGGGACTGAAGCTTTCTTT. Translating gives CAWSAGTGTEAFF.

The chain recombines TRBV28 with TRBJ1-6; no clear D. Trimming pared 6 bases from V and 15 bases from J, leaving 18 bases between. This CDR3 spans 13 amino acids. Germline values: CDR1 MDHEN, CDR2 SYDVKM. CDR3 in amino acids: CASRKGPGFLLHF. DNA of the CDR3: TGTGCCAGCAGAAAGGGCCCGGGGTTCCTCCTCCACTTT.

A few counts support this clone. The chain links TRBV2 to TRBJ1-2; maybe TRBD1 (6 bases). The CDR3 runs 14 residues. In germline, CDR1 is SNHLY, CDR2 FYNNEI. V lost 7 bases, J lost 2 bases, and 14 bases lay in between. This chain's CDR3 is CASNSDSRNYGYTF. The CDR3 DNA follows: TGTGCCAGCAATTCGGACAGCAGAAACTATGGCTACACCTTC.

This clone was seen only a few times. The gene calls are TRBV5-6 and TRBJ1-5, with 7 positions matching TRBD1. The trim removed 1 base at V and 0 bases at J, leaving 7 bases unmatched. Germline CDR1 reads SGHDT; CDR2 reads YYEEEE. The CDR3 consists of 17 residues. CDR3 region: CASSLLGQPYSNQPQHF. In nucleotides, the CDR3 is TGTGCCAGCAGCTTGTTGGGACAGCCGTATAGCAATCAGCCCCAGCATTTT.

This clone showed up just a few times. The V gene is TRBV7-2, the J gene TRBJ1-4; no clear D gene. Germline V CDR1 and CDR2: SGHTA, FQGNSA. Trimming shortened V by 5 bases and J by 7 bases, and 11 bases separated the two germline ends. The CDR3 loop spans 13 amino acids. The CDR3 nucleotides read TGTGCCAGCAGCCCCGGACGGGTTGAAAAACTGTTTTTT. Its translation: CASSPGRVEKLFF. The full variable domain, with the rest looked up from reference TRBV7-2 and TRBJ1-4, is GAGVSQSPSNKVTEKGKDVELRCDPISGHTALYWYRQSLGQGLEFLIYFQGNSAPDKSGLPSDRFSAERTGGSVSTLTIQRTQQEDSAVYLCASSPGRVEKLFFGSGTQLSVL.

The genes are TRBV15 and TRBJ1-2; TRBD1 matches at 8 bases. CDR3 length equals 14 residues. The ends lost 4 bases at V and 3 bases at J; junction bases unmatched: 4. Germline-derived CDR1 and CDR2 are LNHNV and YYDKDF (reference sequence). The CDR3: CATSTLTGDYGYTF. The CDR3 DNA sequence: TGTGCCACCAGCACCTTGACAGGGGACTATGGCTACACCTTC. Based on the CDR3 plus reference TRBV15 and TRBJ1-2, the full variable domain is DAMVIQNPRYQVTQFGKPVTLSCSQTLNHNVMYWYQQKSSQAPKLLFHYYDKDFNNEADTPDNFQSRRPNTSFCFLDIRSPGLGDTAMYLCATSTLTGDYGYTFGSGTRLTVV.

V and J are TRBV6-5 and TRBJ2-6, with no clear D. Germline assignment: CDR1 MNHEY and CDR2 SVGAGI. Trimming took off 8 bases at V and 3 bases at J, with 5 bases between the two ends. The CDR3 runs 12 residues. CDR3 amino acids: CASSGGANVLTF. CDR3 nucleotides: TGTGCCAGCTCGGGTGGGGCCAACGTCCTGACTTTC.

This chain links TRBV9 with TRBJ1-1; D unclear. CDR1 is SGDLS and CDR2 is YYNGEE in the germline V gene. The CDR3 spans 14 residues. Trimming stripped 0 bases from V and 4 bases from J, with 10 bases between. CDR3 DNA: TGTGCCAGCAGCGTAGGAGGGCCGGGCACTGAAGCTTTCTTT. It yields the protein CASSVGGPGTEAFF.

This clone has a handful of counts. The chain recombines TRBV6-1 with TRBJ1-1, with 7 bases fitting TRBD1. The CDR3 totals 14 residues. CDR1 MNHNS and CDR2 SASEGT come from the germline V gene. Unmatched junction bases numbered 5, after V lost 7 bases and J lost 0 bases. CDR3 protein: CASILDRVNTEAFF. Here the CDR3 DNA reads TGTGCCAGCATCCTTGACAGGGTGAACACTGAAGCTTTCTTT.

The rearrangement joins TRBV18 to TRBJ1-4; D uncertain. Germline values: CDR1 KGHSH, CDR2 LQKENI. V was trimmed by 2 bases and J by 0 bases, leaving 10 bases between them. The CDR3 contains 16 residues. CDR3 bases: TGTGCCAGCTCACCAGGGCGGACTGCAACTAATGAAAAACTGTTTTTT. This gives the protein CASSPGRTATNEKLFF. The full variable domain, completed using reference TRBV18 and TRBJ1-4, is NAGVMQNPRHLVRRRGQEARLRCSPMKGHSHVYWYRQLPEEGLKFMVYLQKENIIDESGMPKERFSAEFPKEGPSILRIQQVVRGDSAAYFCASSPGRTATNEKLFFGSGTQLSVL.

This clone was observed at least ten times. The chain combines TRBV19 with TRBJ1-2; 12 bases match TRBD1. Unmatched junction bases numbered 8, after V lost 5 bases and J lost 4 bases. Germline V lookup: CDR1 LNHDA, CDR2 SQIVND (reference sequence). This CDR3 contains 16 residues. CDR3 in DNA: TGTGCCAGTAGTTTAACTGGGACAGGGGGCATCTATGGCTACACCTTC. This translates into CASSLTGTGGIYGYTF.

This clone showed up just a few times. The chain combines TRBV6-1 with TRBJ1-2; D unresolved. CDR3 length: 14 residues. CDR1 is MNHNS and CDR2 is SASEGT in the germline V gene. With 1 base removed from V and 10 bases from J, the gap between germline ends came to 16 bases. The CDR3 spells CASSEDLGKSNYTF. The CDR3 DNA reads TGTGCCAGCAGTGAAGATTTAGGGAAATCGAACTACACCTTC.

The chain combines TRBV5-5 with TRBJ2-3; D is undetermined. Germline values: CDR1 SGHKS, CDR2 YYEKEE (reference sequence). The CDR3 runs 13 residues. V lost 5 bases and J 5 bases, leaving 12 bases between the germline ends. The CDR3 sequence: CASSYPLGDTQYF. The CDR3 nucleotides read TGTGCCAGCAGTTACCCTCTTGGAGATACGCAGTATTTT.

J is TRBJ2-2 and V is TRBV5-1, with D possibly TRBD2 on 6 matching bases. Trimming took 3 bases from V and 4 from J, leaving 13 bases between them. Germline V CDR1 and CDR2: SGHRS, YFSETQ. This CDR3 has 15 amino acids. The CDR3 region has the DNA TGCGCCAGCAGCTGGGATCAAGCGGGCACCGGGGAGCTGTTTTTT. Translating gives CASSWDQAGTGELFF.

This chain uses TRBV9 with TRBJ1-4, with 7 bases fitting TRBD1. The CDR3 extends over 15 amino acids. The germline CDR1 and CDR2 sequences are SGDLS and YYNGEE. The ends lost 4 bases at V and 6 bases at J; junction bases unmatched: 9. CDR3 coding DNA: TGTGCCAGCAGCATACGATCCGGGACAGATGAAAAACTGTTTTTT. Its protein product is CASSIRSGTDEKLFF.

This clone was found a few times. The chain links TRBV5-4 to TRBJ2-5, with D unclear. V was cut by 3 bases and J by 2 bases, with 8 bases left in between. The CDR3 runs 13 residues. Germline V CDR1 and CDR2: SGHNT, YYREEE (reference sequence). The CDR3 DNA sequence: TGTGCCAGCAGCTGGTCAGCACAAGAGACCCAGTACTTC. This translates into CASSWSAQETQYF. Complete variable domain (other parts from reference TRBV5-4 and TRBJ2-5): ETGVTQSPTHLIKTRGQQVTLRCSSQSGHNTVSWYQQALGQGPQFIFQYYREEENGRGNFPPRFSGLQFPNYSSELNVNALELDDSALYLCASSWSAQETQYFGPGTRLLVL.

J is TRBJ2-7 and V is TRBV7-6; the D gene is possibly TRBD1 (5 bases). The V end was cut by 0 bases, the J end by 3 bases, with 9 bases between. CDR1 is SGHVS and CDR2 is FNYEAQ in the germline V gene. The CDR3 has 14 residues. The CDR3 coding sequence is TGTGCCAGCAGCTTAGCTGGGGCCCTCTACGAGCAGTACTTC. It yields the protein CASSLAGALYEQYF.

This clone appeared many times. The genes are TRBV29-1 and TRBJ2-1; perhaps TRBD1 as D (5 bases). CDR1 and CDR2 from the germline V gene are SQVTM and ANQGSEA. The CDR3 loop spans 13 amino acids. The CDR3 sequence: CTIDRGGYNEQFF. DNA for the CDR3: TGCACCATTGATAGGGGCGGCTACAATGAGCAGTTCTTC.

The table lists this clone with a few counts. CDR3 nucleotide sequence: TGCAGCGTTGAAAGATGGACCGGGGAGCTGTTTTTT. Translation: CSVERWTGELFF. The chain has TRBV29-1 and TRBJ2-2; D gene uncertain. CDR1 and CDR2 from the germline V gene are SQVTM and ANQGSEA. The CDR3 loop spans 12 amino acids. Trimming cost V 2 bases and J 5 bases, with 6 bases left between them.

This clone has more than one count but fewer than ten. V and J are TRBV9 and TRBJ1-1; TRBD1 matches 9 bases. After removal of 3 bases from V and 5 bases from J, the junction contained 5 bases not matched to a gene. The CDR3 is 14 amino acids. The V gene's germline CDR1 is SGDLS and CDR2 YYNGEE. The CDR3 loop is CASSATGGRTEAFF. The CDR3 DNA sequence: TGTGCCAGCAGCGCCACAGGGGGCCGGACTGAAGCTTTCTTT.

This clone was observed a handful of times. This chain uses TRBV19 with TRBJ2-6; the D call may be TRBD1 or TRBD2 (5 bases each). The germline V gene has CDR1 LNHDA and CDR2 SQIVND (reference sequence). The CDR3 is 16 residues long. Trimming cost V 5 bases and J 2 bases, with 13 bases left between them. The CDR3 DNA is TGTGCCAGTAGTGGCCTAGCCAGGGCTGGGGCCAACGTCCTGACTTTC. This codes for CASSGLARAGANVLTF.

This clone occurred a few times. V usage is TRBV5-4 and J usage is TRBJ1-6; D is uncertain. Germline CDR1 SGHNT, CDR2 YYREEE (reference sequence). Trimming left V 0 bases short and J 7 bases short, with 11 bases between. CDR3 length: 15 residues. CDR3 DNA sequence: TGTGCCAGCAGCTTGGCCTTAACCATCAATTCACCCCTCCACTTT. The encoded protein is CASSLALTINSPLHF. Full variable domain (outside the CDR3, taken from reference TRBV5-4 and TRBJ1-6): ETGVTQSPTHLIKTRGQQVTLRCSSQSGHNTVSWYQQALGQGPQFIFQYYREEENGRGNFPPRFSGLQFPNYSSELNVNALELDDSALYLCASSLALTINSPLHFGNGTRLTVT.

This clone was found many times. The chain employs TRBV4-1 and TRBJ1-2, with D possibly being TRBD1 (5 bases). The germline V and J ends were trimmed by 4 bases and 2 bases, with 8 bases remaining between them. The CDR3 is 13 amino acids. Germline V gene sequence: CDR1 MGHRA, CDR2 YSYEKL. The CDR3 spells CASSRDGNYGYTF. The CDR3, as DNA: TGCGCCAGCAGCCGGGACGGAAACTATGGCTACACCTTC.

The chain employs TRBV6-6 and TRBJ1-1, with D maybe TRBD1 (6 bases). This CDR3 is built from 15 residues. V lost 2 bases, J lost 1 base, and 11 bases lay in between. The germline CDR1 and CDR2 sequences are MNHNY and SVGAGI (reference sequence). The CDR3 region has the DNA TGTGCCAGCAGTTACCGTGGACAGACGAACACTGAAGCTTTCTTT. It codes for CASSYRGQTNTEAFF.

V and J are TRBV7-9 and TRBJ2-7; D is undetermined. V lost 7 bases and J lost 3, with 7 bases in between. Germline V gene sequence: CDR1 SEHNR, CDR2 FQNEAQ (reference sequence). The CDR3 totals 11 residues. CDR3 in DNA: TGTGCCAGCACCTTGGGCTACGAGCAGTACTTC. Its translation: CASTLGYEQYF. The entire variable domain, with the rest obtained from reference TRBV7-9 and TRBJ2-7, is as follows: DTGVSQNPRHKITKRGQNVTFRCDPISEHNRLYWYRQTLGQGPEFLTYFQNEAQLEKSRLLSDRFSAERPKGSFSTLEIQRTEQGDSAMYLCASTLGYEQYFGPGTRLTVT.